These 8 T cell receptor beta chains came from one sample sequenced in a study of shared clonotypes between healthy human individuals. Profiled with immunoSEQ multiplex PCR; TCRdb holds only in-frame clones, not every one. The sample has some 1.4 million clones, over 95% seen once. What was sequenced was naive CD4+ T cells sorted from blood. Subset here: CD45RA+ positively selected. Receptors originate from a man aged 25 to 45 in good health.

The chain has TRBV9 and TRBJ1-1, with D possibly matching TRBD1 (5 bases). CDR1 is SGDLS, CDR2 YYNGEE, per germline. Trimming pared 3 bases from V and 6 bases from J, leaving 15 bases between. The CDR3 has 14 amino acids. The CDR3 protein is CASSETGVSSEAFF. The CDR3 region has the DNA TGTGCCAGCAGCGAAACGGGGGTTAGCTCTGAAGCTTTCTTT.

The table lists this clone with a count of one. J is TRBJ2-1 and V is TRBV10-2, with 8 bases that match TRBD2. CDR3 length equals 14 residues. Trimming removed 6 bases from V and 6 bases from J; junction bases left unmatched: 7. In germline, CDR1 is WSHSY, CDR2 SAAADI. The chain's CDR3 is CASRGLGLANEQFF. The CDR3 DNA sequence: TGCGCCAGCAGGGGACTAGGACTGGCCAATGAGCAGTTCTTC.

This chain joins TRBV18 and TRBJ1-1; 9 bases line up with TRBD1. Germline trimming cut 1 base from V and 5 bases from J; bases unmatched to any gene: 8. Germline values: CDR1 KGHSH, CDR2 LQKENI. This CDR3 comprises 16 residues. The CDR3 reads CASSPRTGAPGTEAFF. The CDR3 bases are TGTGCCAGCTCACCACGGACAGGGGCCCCGGGGACTGAAGCTTTCTTT.

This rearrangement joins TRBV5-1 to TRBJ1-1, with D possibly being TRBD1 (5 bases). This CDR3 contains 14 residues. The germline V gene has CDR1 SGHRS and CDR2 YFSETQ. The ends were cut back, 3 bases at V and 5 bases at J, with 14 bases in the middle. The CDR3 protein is CASSSGVLRTEAFF. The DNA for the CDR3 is TGCGCCAGCAGCTCGGGGGTACTGAGAACTGAAGCTTTCTTT.

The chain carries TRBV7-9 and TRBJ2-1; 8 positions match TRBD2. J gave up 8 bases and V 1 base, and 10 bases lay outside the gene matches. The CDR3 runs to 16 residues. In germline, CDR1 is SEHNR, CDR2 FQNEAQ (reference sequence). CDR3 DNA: TGTGCCAGCAGCTTAGGGGGGAGCGGGAGATGGGATGAGCAGTTCTTC. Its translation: CASSLGGSGRWDEQFF.

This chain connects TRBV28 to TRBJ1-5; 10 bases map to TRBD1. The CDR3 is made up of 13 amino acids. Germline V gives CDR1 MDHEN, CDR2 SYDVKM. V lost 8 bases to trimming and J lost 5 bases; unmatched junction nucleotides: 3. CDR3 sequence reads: CASRQGAYQPQHF. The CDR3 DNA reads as TGTGCCAGCCGACAGGGGGCCTATCAGCCCCAGCATTTT.

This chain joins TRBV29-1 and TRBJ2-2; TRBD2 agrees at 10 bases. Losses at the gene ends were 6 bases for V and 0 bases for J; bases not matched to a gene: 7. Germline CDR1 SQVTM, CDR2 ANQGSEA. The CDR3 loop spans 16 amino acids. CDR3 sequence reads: CSVRSSGRANTGELFF. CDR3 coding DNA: TGCAGCGTGCGCTCCAGCGGGAGGGCGAACACCGGGGAGCTGTTTTTT.

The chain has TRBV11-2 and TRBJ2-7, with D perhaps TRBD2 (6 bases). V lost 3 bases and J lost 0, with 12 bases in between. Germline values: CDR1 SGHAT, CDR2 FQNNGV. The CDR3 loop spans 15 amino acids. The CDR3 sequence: CASSFTSSSSYEQYF. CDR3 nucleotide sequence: TGTGCCAGCAGCTTTACTAGCTCGTCCTCCTACGAGCAGTACTTC.